The T cell receptor (beta chain) described here comes from a study of cytomegalovirus exposure and HLA in healthy donors. Looking at the study overall: T cells numbering approximately 170 million yielded approximately 120 million unique TCR beta sequences in an earlier analysis. Overall study results and limits: Analysis was carried out at a later point, and it linked a missense DCLRE1C variant to TCR beta V- and J-gene trimming. According to an earlier analysis, most TCR beta V segments yielded productive rearrangements about 90% or about 30% of the time. An analysis that came later showed most CMV-associated TCR beta chains appearing HLA-restricted.

In regard to this clone: What it recognizes is unknown.

Germline assignment: CDR1 MNHEY and CDR2 SVGAGI. V was pared by 4 bases and J by 6 bases, with 20 bases between. This CDR3 has 16 residues. Primers: 60 Vbeta forward and 13 Jbeta reverse. Assay used: immunoSEQ multiplex PCR; TCRdb lists only in-frame clones, some missing. This sample has about 120,000 clones; over 70% occur once, and the top ten carry more than 7.5%. Sequences were obtained from PBMCs. This chain links TRBV6-5 with TRBJ2-3, with D perhaps TRBD2 (6 bases). The TCR originated in a woman in her forties or fifties in good health and CMV-seropositive. CDR3 protein: CASSSQDQRAGDTQYF. The CDR3 DNA is TGTGCCAGCAGTTCCCAGGATCAGCGGGCGGGGGATACGCAGTATTTT.